The rows below give T cell receptor beta chains drawn from one sample of a study of human thymus T cells. Some clones are missing from TCRdb's copy, which holds only in-frame ones; the method was immunoSEQ multiplex PCR. This table has under 150,000 clones, more than 90% appearing once. The sequencing sample was made of thymus tissue. The receptors were gathered from a boy less than two years old with a congenital heart defect but otherwise immunologically healthy. Each CDR3 is given with its conserved first and last residue. A D gene is named only where the DNA matches it firmly. Expanded clones are given a class, and other clones once, few, many or no size at all.

>-|TRBJ2-7|TRBV15|-
CATSRLTAGNYEQYF
TGTGCCACCAGCAGACTAACGGCCGGTAACTACGAGCAGTACTTC
>-|TRBJ2-7|TRBV14|-
CASSQGSALFHSEQYF
TGTGCCAGCAGCCAAGGAAGCGCACTATTTCACTCCGAGCAGTACTTC
>-|TRBJ1-5|TRBV7-9|TRBD1
CASSLGTGGGNQPQHF
TGTGCCAGCAGCTTAGGGACAGGGGGCGGCAATCAGCCCCAGCATTTT
>-|TRBJ1-3|TRBV4-3|-
CASSQDHRGEESSGNTIYF
TGCGCCAGCAGCCAAGATCACCGGGGAGAAGAGAGCTCTGGAAACACCATATATTTT
>-|TRBJ2-5|TRBV7-3|TRBD2
CASSFSGGALETQYF
TGTGCCAGCAGCTTCAGCGGGGGGGCACTGGAGACCCAGTACTTC
>-|TRBJ2-4|TRBV18|-
CASSPSGAGADKNIQYF
TGTGCCAGCTCACCATCGGGTGCGGGGGCGGACAAAAACATTCAGTACTTC
>-|TRBJ2-3|TRBV28|TRBD1
CASLHSRTGAIGTTDTQYF
TGTGCCAGCCTCCACTCCCGAACAGGGGCCATTGGGACCACAGATACGCAGTATTTT
>-|TRBJ2-1|TRBV5-8|TRBD2
CASSKAGGPSDEQFF
TGTGCCAGCAGCAAAGCGGGGGGGCCCAGCGATGAGCAGTTCTTC
>-|TRBJ1-2|TRBV28|-
CASRPTSKGIYGYTF
TGTGCCAGCAGGCCGACTTCTAAGGGAATCTATGGCTACACCTTC
>-|TRBJ2-7|TRBV5-4|-
CASSLEPSSYEQYF
TGTGCCAGCAGCTTGGAGCCTAGCTCCTACGAGCAGTACTTC
>-|TRBJ2-7|TRBV6-1|-
CASSEGARGESAYEQYF
TGTGCCAGCAGTGAAGGGGCTCGGGGAGAATCAGCCTACGAGCAGTACTTC
>-|TRBJ2-7|TRBV5-1|TRBD1
CASSLWRPGQGQSGGPEQYF
TGCGCCAGCAGCTTGTGGAGACCGGGACAGGGCCAATCCGGGGGTCCCGAGCAGTACTTC
>-|TRBJ1-2|TRBV5-8|-
CASSLAAGTDYGYTF
TGTGCCAGCAGCTTGGCCGCAGGGACGGACTATGGCTACACCTTC
>-|TRBJ1-1|TRBV7-9|-
CASSERRNSHTEAFF
TGTGCCAGCAGCGAAAGACGGAATTCTCACACTGAAGCTTTCTTT
>-|TRBJ2-4|TRBV5-6|-
CASSLGDRYLAKNIQYF
TGTGCCAGCAGCTTGGGGGATCGGTATCTAGCCAAAAACATTCAGTACTTC
>-|TRBJ2-1|TRBV6-1|-
CASSEGLVGFF
TGTGCCAGCAGTGAAGGACTAGTGGGCTTCTTC
>-|TRBJ1-1|TRBV28|-
CASSLSAEAFF
TGTGCCAGCAGTTTATCGGCTGAAGCTTTCTTT
>-|TRBJ1-2|TRBV28|-
CASSPHELVYGYTF
TGTGCCAGCAGTCCCCACGAACTCGTCTATGGCTACACCTTC
>-|TRBJ1-2|TRBV28|-
CASRRTGALYGYTF
TGTGCCAGCAGGCGAACCGGGGCCCTCTATGGCTACACCTTC
>once|TRBJ1-3|TRBV28|-
CASSFGVPSGNTIYF
TGTGCCAGCAGTTTTGGTGTCCCATCGGGAAACACCATATATTTT
>-|TRBJ1-1|TRBV4-1|-
CASSQGEALHTEAFF
TGCGCCAGCAGCCAGGGTGAAGCTCTTCACACTGAAGCTTTCTTT
>once|TRBJ2-5|TRBV6-1|TRBD2
CASGAGGKETQYF
TGTGCCAGCGGGGCGGGGGGAAAAGAGACCCAGTACTTC
>-|TRBJ1-6|TRBV19|TRBD1
CASSTRGQTYNSPLHF
TGTGCCAGTAGTACCCGGGGACAGACCTATAATTCACCCCTCCACTTT
>-|TRBJ2-3|TRBV7-9|-
CASSTVQRPADTQYF
TGTGCCAGCAGCACGGTACAGCGGCCCGCAGATACGCAGTATTTT
>-|TRBJ1-4|TRBV4-3|-
CASSQEYGRTNEKLFF
TGCGCCAGCAGCCAAGAGTATGGGCGTACGAATGAAAAACTGTTTTTT
>-|TRBJ1-1|TRBV6-6|-
CASSYLFGTEAFF
TGTGCCAGCAGTTACCTCTTCGGAACTGAAGCTTTCTTT
>-|TRBJ2-2|TRBV27|TRBD2
CASSLRRGGTGELFF
TGTGCCAGCAGTTTAAGGCGGGGGGGCACCGGGGAGCTGTTTTTT
>-|TRBJ2-5|TRBV5-1|TRBD2
CASRGTSGGASQETQYF
TGCGCCAGCAGAGGGACTAGCGGGGGGGCCTCCCAAGAGACCCAGTACTTC
>-|TRBJ2-5|TRBV18|-
CASSPWGVQETQYF
TGTGCCAGCTCACCCTGGGGCGTCCAAGAGACCCAGTACTTC
>-|TRBJ1-4|TRBV11-2|-
CASSSPGLSLGEKLFF
TGTGCCAGCAGCTCCCCTGGACTGTCTTTGGGGGAAAAACTGTTTTTT
>-|TRBJ2-6|TRBV30|TRBD1
CAWSFTGTAGANVLTF
TGTGCCTGGAGTTTCACAGGGACAGCTGGGGCCAACGTCCTGACTTTC